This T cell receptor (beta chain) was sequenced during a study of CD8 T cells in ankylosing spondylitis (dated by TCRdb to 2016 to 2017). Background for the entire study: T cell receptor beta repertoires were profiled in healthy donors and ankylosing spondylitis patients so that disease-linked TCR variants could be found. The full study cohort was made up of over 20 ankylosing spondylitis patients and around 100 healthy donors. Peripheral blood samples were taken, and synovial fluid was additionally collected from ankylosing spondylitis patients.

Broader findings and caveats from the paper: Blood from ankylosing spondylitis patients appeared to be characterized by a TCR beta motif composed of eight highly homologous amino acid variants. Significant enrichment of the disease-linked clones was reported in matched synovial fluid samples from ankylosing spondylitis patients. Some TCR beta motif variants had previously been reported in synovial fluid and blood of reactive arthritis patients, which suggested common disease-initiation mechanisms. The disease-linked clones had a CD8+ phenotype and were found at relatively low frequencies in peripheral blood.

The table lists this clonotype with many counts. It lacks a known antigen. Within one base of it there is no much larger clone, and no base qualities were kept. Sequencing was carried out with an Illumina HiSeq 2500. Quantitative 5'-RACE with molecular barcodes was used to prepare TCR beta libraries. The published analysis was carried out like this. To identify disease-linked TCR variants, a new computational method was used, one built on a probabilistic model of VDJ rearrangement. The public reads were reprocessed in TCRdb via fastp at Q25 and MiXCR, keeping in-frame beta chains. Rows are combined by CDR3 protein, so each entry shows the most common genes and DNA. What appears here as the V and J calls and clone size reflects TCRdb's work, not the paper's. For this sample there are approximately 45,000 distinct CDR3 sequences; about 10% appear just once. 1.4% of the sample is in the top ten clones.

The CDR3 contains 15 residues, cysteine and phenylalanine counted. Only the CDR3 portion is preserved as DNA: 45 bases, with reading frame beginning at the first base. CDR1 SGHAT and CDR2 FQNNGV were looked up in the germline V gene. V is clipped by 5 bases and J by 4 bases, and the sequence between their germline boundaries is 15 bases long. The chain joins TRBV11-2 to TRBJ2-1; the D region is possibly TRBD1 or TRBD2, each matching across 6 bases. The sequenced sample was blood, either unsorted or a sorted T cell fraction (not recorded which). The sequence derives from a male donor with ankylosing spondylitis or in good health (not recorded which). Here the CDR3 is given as CASSTGGGQYNEQFF. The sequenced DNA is TGTGCCAGCAGCACCGGAGGGGGGCAGTACAATGAGCAGTTCTTC. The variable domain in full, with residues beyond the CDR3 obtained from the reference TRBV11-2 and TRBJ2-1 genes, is EAGVAQSPRYKIIEKRQSVAFWCNPISGHATLYWYQQILGQGPKLLIQFQNNGVVDDSQLPKDRFSAERLKGVDSTLKIQPAKLEDSAVYLCASSTGGGQYNEQFFGPGTRLTVL.